This T cell receptor (beta chain) was recovered during a study of cytotoxic CD8 clonotypes in ibrutinib-treated CLL. At the level of the study: Partial response occurred in around 24 patients and complete response in 2; at median approximately 68 months, approximately 14 remained remitted and approximately twelve progressed. On average, around 89,000 productive rearrangements and 200,000 to 300,000 productive templates per sample. Findings of the study overall: While tracking circulating CD8+ T-cell counts, baseline clonality exceeded that of age-matched healthy donors. Clonality showed a rise at ibrutinib response that reversed toward baseline at progression.

In regard to this clone: What it recognizes is unknown.

The CDR3 has 16 residues. In germline, CDR1 is WNHNN, CDR2 SYGVQD (reference sequence). With V trimmed by 3 bases and J by 1 base, 7 bases remained unmatched. TCRdb's table, derived via immunoSEQ multiplex PCR, lists solely in-frame clones and lacks some. Among roughly 330,000 clones listed, approximately 67% were seen once. The chain uses TRBV10-1 and TRBJ2-5; 8 positions match TRBD2. Sequencing used PBMCs, obtained after 36 months of ibrutinib treatment. The receptor comes from a human donor with chronic lymphocytic leukemia. CDR3 sequence reads: CASSDEASGRQETQYF. The DNA of the CDR3 is TGCGCCAGCAGTGACGAAGCTAGCGGGCGCCAAGAGACCCAGTACTTC.